The present entry profiles one T cell receptor beta chain with its context. The sample belongs to a study of blood T cell repertoires in COVID-19. Background on the study: The United States, Italy and Spain were the sources of the acute and convalescent COVID-19 samples.

Sequenced by immunoSEQ multiplex PCR; TCRdb stores in-frame clones only, minus some. The sample records some 120,000 clones, almost 85% being singletons. The V segment lost 4 bases and the J segment 6 bases; nucleotides outside the gene matches: 3. Germline V gives CDR1 MGHRA, CDR2 YSYEKL. There are 14 residues in the CDR3. V is TRBV4-1 and J is TRBJ1-4; 9 nucleotides match TRBD1. This TCR came from a human donor in a cohort sampled during active COVID-19. Sequencing input: peripheral blood. The CDR3 sequence: CASSRGQGYEKLFF. CDR3 nucleotides: TGCGCCAGCAGCCGCGGACAGGGGTATGAAAAACTGTTTTTT.